This T cell receptor beta chain was identified during a study of shared clonotypes between healthy human individuals. The assay was immunoSEQ multiplex PCR, and TCRdb's table has in-frame clones only and misses some. The sample contains around 500,000 clones, around 80% of which appear only once. In this sample, this clone turned up a few times. This CDR3 contains 15 residues. Trimming removed 8 bases from V and 8 bases from J, with 21 bases in between. Germline V CDR1 and CDR2: MNHEY, SMNVEV (reference sequence). Sequenced input: PBMCs. This TCR was sampled from a woman between 40 and 55 years old in good health. Some clones in this sample may be carry-over from other donors' samples. V usage is TRBV27 and J usage is TRBJ2-2; D is uncertain. The CDR3 protein is CASSWMAAGRGELFF. Here the CDR3 DNA reads TGTGCCAGCTCTTGGATGGCAGCTGGGCGGGGGGAGCTGTTTTTT.